A single sample gave rise to the 16 T cell receptor beta chains below, sequenced in a study of blood T cell repertoires in COVID-19. The table came from immunoSEQ multiplex PCR; TCRdb's copy has only in-frame clones and leaves some out. Of under 55,000 clones in the sample, less than 80% were seen once. The sample consisted of peripheral blood. These receptors originate from a man between 65 and 85 years old with acute or convalescent COVID-19.

The V and J genes are TRBV18 and TRBJ2-2; D possibly corresponds to TRBD2 (5 bases). V was clipped by 8 bases and J by 6 bases, with 16 bases between them. Per the germline V gene, CDR1 is KGHSH and CDR2 is LQKENI. The CDR3 sequence is 14 residues long. CDR3 sequence reads: CASARTGIPGELFF. The CDR3 DNA reads TGTGCCAGCGCAAGAACGGGGATCCCCGGGGAGCTGTTTTTT.

V usage is TRBV5-4 and J usage is TRBJ1-3; D is unresolved. V dropped 2 bases and J dropped 0 bases, with 9 bases sitting between them. This CDR3 is 15 amino acids long. From germline, CDR1 is SGHNT and CDR2 YYREEE (reference sequence). CDR3: CASSLVLGSGNTIYF. The CDR3, as DNA: TGTGCCAGCAGCTTAGTACTCGGCTCTGGAAACACCATATATTTT.

V gene TRBV28 combines with J gene TRBJ2-5; a weak D match, TRBD2 (6 bases). The length of the CDR3 is 17 residues. Trimming stripped 11 bases from V and 5 bases from J, with 30 bases between. Germline V CDR1 and CDR2: MDHEN, SYDVKM. The CDR3 region is CACGTPGPRARRETQYF. The CDR3 coding sequence is TGTGCCTGCGGGACGCCGGGCCCGAGGGCCCGACGGGAGACCCAGTACTTC.

The chain links TRBV14 to TRBJ2-2; D might be TRBD1 (6 bases). CDR1 and CDR2 (germline): SGHDN, FVKESK. Trimming shortened V by 4 bases and J by 4 bases, and 16 bases separated the two germline ends. The CDR3 has 16 amino acids. CDR3 DNA sequence: TGTGCCAGCAGCCGATTCTCAGGGGAGAGCACCGGGGAGCTGTTTTTT. Protein: CASSRFSGESTGELFF.

V gene TRBV7-6 combines with J gene TRBJ2-2; 7 nucleotides line up with TRBD1. The CDR3 runs to 15 residues. Germline V gene lookup returns CDR1 SGHVS and CDR2 FNYEAQ. The junction had 3 bases not matched to a gene; V was cut back by 5 bases and J by 0 bases. As DNA, the CDR3 is TGTGCCAGCAGCGGGACAGCCTCGAACACCGGGGAGCTGTTTTTT. Its protein product is CASSGTASNTGELFF.

The chain carries TRBV6-5 and TRBJ2-1; D is possibly TRBD1 (6 bases). CDR3 length: 15 residues. V lost 5 bases and J lost 2, with 13 bases in between. Germline CDR1 MNHEY, CDR2 SVGAGI. In nucleotides, the CDR3 is TGTGCCAGCAGTCCCCGGGACAAAACCTACAATGAGCAGTTCTTC. Translation: CASSPRDKTYNEQFF.

The V call is TRBV7-2, the J call TRBJ2-7; 8 bases are a match to TRBD1. Germline values: CDR1 SGHTA, CDR2 FQGNSA. CDR3 length: 12 amino acids. Germline trimming cut 4 bases from V and 9 bases from J; bases unmatched to any gene: 5. This CDR3 reads CASSSYRGVQYF. The CDR3 DNA sequence: TGTGCCAGCAGCTCCTACAGGGGGGTGCAGTACTTC.

This clone was detected a few times. This chain connects TRBV15 to TRBJ2-7; 10 nucleotides align to TRBD1. Germline-derived CDR1 and CDR2 are LNHNV and YYDKDF (reference sequence). J lost 2 bases, V lost 0 bases, and 4 bases had no gene match. The CDR3 has 16 amino acids. CDR3 loop: CATSRDRQGAAYEQYF. CDR3 nucleotides: TGTGCCACCAGCAGAGATCGACAGGGGGCAGCCTACGAGCAGTACTTC. Full variable domain (missing parts from reference TRBV15 and TRBJ2-7): DAMVIQNPRYQVTQFGKPVTLSCSQTLNHNVMYWYQQKSSQAPKLLFHYYDKDFNNEADTPDNFQSRRPNTSFCFLDIRSPGLGDTAMYLCATSRDRQGAAYEQYFGPGTRLTVT.

The chain joins TRBV15 to TRBJ2-7, with a possible D match to TRBD1 (6 bases). CDR1 and CDR2 (germline): LNHNV, YYDKDF (reference sequence). The germline V and J ends were trimmed by 5 bases and 3 bases, with 17 bases remaining between them. The CDR3 totals 15 residues. CDR3 DNA sequence: TGTGCCACCAGCTTCCCGAGGGGACAAAGCTACGAGCAGTACTTC. This translates into CATSFPRGQSYEQYF.

The rearrangement uses TRBV4-2 and TRBJ2-5; 10 bases align to TRBD2. Germline assignment: CDR1 LGHNA and CDR2 YNFKEQ. The junction had 7 bases not matched to a gene; V was cut back by 1 base and J by 2 bases. The CDR3 contains 17 residues. The CDR3 loop reads CASSQGASGREQETQYF. The CDR3 nucleotides read TGTGCCAGCAGCCAAGGTGCTAGCGGGAGAGAGCAAGAGACCCAGTACTTC.

CDR3 region: CSVTSGTGVAGELFF. The CDR3 nucleotides are TGCAGCGTTACTTCCGGGACAGGGGTTGCCGGGGAGCTGTTTTTT. This chain joins TRBV29-1 and TRBJ2-2; 10 bases are shared with TRBD1. The CDR3 runs 15 residues. Germline CDR1 reads SQVTM; CDR2 reads ANQGSEA. After removal of 5 bases from V and 6 bases from J, the junction contained 9 bases not matched to a gene.

The V gene is TRBV21-1, the J gene TRBJ1-5; whether TRBD1, the table's D call, matches the DNA was not checked. TRBV21-1 is a pseudogene. The CDR3 sequence is 16 residues long. The CDR3 sequence: CASSKRDRGSNQPQHF. CDR3 sequence (DNA): TGTGCCAGCAGCAAGAGGGACAGGGGTAGCAATCAGCCCCAGCATTTT.

J is TRBJ2-3 and V is TRBV11-2, with a possible D match to TRBD2 (6 bases). CDR1 is SGHAT, CDR2 FQNNGV, per germline. The CDR3 is 15 residues long. V was clipped by 5 bases and J by 1 base, with 13 bases between them. In nucleotides, the CDR3 is TGTGCCAGCAGCCTCGGGACTCTTGGCACAGATACGCAGTATTTT. Amino acids: CASSLGTLGTDTQYF. Full variable domain (rest looked up from reference TRBV11-2 and TRBJ2-3): EAGVAQSPRYKIIEKRQSVAFWCNPISGHATLYWYQQILGQGPKLLIQFQNNGVVDDSQLPKDRFSAERLKGVDSTLKIQPAKLEDSAVYLCASSLGTLGTDTQYFGPGTRLTVL.

This chain joins TRBV19 and TRBJ1-4; no definite D call. This CDR3 has 17 residues. With 2 bases removed from V and 0 bases from J, the gap between germline ends came to 13 bases. CDR1 LNHDA and CDR2 SQIVND come from the germline V gene (reference sequence). CDR3 loop: CASSIRRTVTTNEKLFF. The CDR3 nucleotides are TGTGCCAGTAGTATAAGAAGGACTGTGACAACTAATGAAAAACTGTTTTTT.

This sequence joins TRBV20-1 and TRBJ2-5; 12 bases align to TRBD2. This CDR3 region has 15 residues. Germline V lookup: CDR1 DFQATT, CDR2 SNEGSKA (reference sequence). V dropped 3 bases and J dropped 4; count of bases not matched to a gene: 6. The CDR3 loop reads CSASPSGGAGETQYF. In nucleotides, the CDR3 is TGCAGTGCTAGTCCTAGCGGGGGGGCCGGAGAGACCCAGTACTTC.

This clone was detected a few times. This sequence joins TRBV5-1 and TRBJ1-2; D might be TRBD1 (6 bases). The CDR3 consists of 17 residues. With 7 bases removed from V and 0 bases from J, the gap between germline ends came to 22 bases. The germline gives CDR1 SGHRS, CDR2 YFSETQ. For the CDR3, the DNA is TGCGCCAGCTCACCTTTGGGGGACACTCAAGCTAACTATGGCTACACCTTC. Its translation is CASSPLGDTQANYGYTF.